This T cell receptor (beta chain) was obtained from a study of blood T cell repertoires in COVID-19. As for the study in general: The study drew acute and convalescent COVID-19 samples from the United States, Italy and Spain. Sample material is recorded as cDNA or gDNA derived from T cells, B-cell-depleted T cells, or PBMCs.

The V and J ends lost 3 bases and 0 bases, in that order; junction bases with no gene match: 4. The CDR3 spans 15 residues. Germline V gives CDR1 SGHRS, CDR2 YFSETQ. TCRdb keeps only in-frame clones here, not all; method: immunoSEQ multiplex PCR. The table has some 250,000 clones, 82% seen once. The material sequenced was peripheral blood. The gene calls are TRBV5-1 and TRBJ1-1, with TRBD1 matching over 8 bases. This sequence originates from a woman aged 55 to 70 with active or convalescent COVID-19. CDR3 in amino acids: CASSSPTGVNTEAFF. The CDR3 region has the DNA TGCGCCAGCAGCTCACCGACAGGGGTGAACACTGAAGCTTTCTTT.